A selection of T cell receptor beta chains follows, all from one sample in a study of T cell responses to AZD1222 COVID-19 vaccine. The table came from immunoSEQ multiplex PCR; TCRdb's copy has only in-frame clones and leaves some out. The sample records about 150,000 clones, 80% to 95% being singletons. The source material was peripheral blood, sampled on day 0 of AZD1222 vaccination. These receptors came from an adult in good health. Each CDR3 is given with its conserved first and last residue. A D gene is named only where the DNA matches it firmly. Not every row has a clone size; where given, it reads once, few, many or a size class.

v_gene,j_gene,abundance,d_gene,CDR3aa,CDR3nt
TRBV19,TRBJ2-2,-,TRBD2,CASSMGLAVNTGELFF,TGTGCCAGTAGTATGGGACTAGCGGTGAACACCGGGGAGCTGTTTTTT
TRBV27,TRBJ2-7,-,TRBD2,CASSLGLASEQYF,TGTGCCAGCAGTTTGGGACTAGCCAGCGAGCAGTACTTC
TRBV6-5,TRBJ2-7,-,-,CATRGGGDPPYEQYF,TGTGCCACCAGAGGAGGGGGAGACCCCCCCTACGAGCAGTACTTC
TRBV11-2,TRBJ1-1,-,-,CASSLVVRGGNTEAFF,TGTGCCAGCAGCTTAGTTGTCAGGGGTGGGAACACTGAAGCTTTCTTT
TRBV12-5,TRBJ2-5,-,TRBD2,CASGLGLAGVQETQYF,TGTGCTAGTGGTTTGGGACTAGCGGGAGTCCAAGAGACCCAGTACTTC
TRBV7-2,TRBJ2-1,-,-,CASSLIGSNEQFF,TGTGCCAGCAGCTTAATAGGATCCAATGAGCAGTTCTTC
TRBV5-1,TRBJ2-7,-,-,CASSREYEQYF,TGCGCCAGCAGTCGCGAGTACGAGCAGTACTTC
TRBV29-1,TRBJ2-6,-,-,CSVGHALSGANVLTF,TGCAGCGTTGGACACGCGCTCTCTGGGGCCAACGTCCTGACTTTC
TRBV5-8,TRBJ2-1,-,-,CASSLGTFGNEQFF,TGTGCCAGCAGCTTGGGGACCTTCGGGAATGAGCAGTTCTTC
TRBV4-1,TRBJ2-7,-,TRBD2,CASSQVLAGGYEQYF,TGCGCCAGCAGCCAAGTTCTAGCGGGGGGCTACGAGCAGTACTTC
TRBV19,TRBJ2-5,-,-,CASRAEQETQYF,TGTGCCAGTAGGGCGGAACAAGAGACCCAGTACTTC
TRBV19,TRBJ2-3,once,-,CASSIGGGKSSTDTQYF,TGTGCCAGTAGTATCGGCGGAGGCAAATCTAGCACAGATACGCAGTATTTT
TRBV30,TRBJ1-3,-,-,CAWSTGNTIYF,TGTGCCTGGAGTACTGGAAACACCATATATTTT
TRBV27,TRBJ1-2,-,-,CASSLSGSDGYTF,TGTGCCAGCAGTTTATCCGGGTCCGATGGCTACACCTTC
TRBV6-5,TRBJ2-7,-,TRBD2,CASSSEGGRALVKQYF,TGTGCCAGCAGTTCCGAGGGCGGGAGGGCCTTAGTTAAGCAGTACTTC
TRBV15,TRBJ2-5,-,TRBD2,CATKSGRALETQYF,TGTGCCACAAAGAGCGGGAGGGCCTTGGAGACCCAGTACTTC
TRBV9,TRBJ1-2,-,TRBD1,CASSPNPGGNYGYTF,TGTGCCAGCAGCCCCAACCCAGGGGGGAACTATGGCTACACCTTC
TRBV27,TRBJ1-1,-,-,CASRVPGNTEAFF,TGTGCCAGCAGGGTCCCGGGGAACACTGAAGCTTTCTTT
TRBV6-1,TRBJ1-2,-,-,CASSESWTVDGYTF,TGTGCCAGCAGTGAATCGTGGACAGTGGATGGCTACACCTTC
TRBV28,TRBJ1-4,-,TRBD1,CASSYSTGNEKLFF,TGTGCCAGCAGTTATTCGACAGGGAACGAAAAACTGTTTTTT
TRBV10-2,TRBJ2-3,-,-,CASSEPLGYTDTQYF,TGCGCCAGCAGTGAGCCCCTCGGATACACAGATACGCAGTATTTT
TRBV6-5,TRBJ1-5,few,-,CASRGQGANNQPQHF,TGTGCCAGCAGGGGGCAGGGTGCCAACAATCAGCCCCAGCATTTT
TRBV9,TRBJ2-1,once,-,CASSVEGAGEGEQFF,TGTGCCAGCAGCGTGGAGGGGGCGGGAGAGGGTGAGCAGTTCTTC